Each of the 15 T cell receptor beta chains below was sequenced from the same sample in a study of STAT5B mutations in CD4+ large granular lymphocyte leukemia. Sequencing used immunoSEQ multiplex PCR; TCRdb keeps in-frame clones, though not all of them. The sample consists of about 35,000 clones, 55% to 80% of them appearing once. Sequenced material: CD4+ T cells from blood buffy coats. The receptors derive from a human donor in good health.

V is TRBV7-2 and J is TRBJ1-2, with D maybe TRBD1 (6 bases). The CDR3 has 15 amino acids. The V gene lost 5 bases and the J gene lost 5 bases, with 18 bases spanning the gap. CDR1 is SGHTA, CDR2 FQGNSA, per germline. CDR3 in DNA: TGTGCCAGCAGCGCAAACCGGGGGGGGCCGTATGGCTACACCTTC. Encoded protein: CASSANRGGPYGYTF.

This clone has only a few counts. The V and J genes are TRBV27 and TRBJ1-1; no definite D call. V was cut by 5 bases and J by 5 bases, with 12 bases left in between. Per the germline V gene, CDR1 is MNHEY and CDR2 is SMNVEV (reference sequence). The CDR3 loop spans 13 amino acids. CDR3 region: CASSRPEETEAFF. Here the CDR3 DNA reads TGTGCCAGCAGTCGACCAGAGGAGACTGAAGCTTTCTTT.

The CDR3 loop is CASSRWEVTGGMNTEAFF. The DNA for the CDR3 is TGTGCCAGCTCACGGTGGGAAGTGACAGGGGGCATGAACACTGAAGCTTTCTTT. This chain joins TRBV18 and TRBJ1-1; 10 bases align to TRBD1. The V gene end was trimmed by 4 bases and the J gene end by 0 bases; junction bases not matched to a gene: 11. The germline V gene encodes CDR1 KGHSH and CDR2 LQKENI. CDR3 length equals 18 residues.

This chain links TRBV6-1 with TRBJ2-7; D possibly matches TRBD1 or TRBD2 (6 bases each). Trimming removed 3 bases from V and 4 bases from J, with 10 bases in between. Germline V lookup: CDR1 MNHNS, CDR2 SASEGT. The CDR3 extends over 13 amino acids. This CDR3 reads CASSDQGRYEQYF. CDR3 nucleotides: TGTGCCAGCAGTGATCAGGGGAGGTACGAGCAGTACTTC.

This chain links TRBV29-1 with TRBJ2-2, with D perhaps matching TRBD2 (7 bases). Trimming took off 6 bases at V and 2 bases at J, with 10 bases between the two ends. The germline V gene encodes CDR1 SQVTM and CDR2 ANQGSEA. The CDR3 runs to 13 residues. CDR3 DNA sequence: TGCAGCGTGAGGGGGGGCAACACCGGGGAGCTGTTTTTT. Its protein is CSVRGGNTGELFF.

V and J are TRBV6-1 and TRBJ1-5; D is unresolved. Germline V gene data show CDR1 as MNHNS and CDR2 as SASEGT. CDR3 length: 14 residues. Between the trimmed V and J ends, which lost 1 base and 2 bases, there was a span of 6 bases. The CDR3 here is CASSEVQGNQPQHF. The CDR3 coding sequence is TGTGCCAGCAGTGAAGTTCAGGGCAATCAGCCCCAGCATTTT.

This chain uses TRBV6-5 with TRBJ2-7; 9 positions match TRBD1. Trimming at V came to 6 bases and at J to 3 bases, leaving 6 bases not matched to a gene. Germline values: CDR1 MNHEY, CDR2 SVGAGI. There are 14 residues in the CDR3. The CDR3: CASSSTGGSYEQYF. The DNA of the CDR3 is TGTGCCAGCAGCTCGACAGGGGGGAGCTACGAGCAGTACTTC.

The CDR3 bases are TGTGCCAGCAGCCAAGAGAGGGGGTCTAGCTCTGGGGCCAACGTCCTGACTTTC. Translated: CASSQERGSSSGANVLTF. V and J are TRBV14 and TRBJ2-6, with a tentative D call TRBD1 (6 bases). Per germline, CDR1 SGHDN and CDR2 FVKESK. Trimming stripped 0 bases from V and 0 bases from J, with 12 bases between. CDR3 length equals 18 residues. The whole variable domain, remainder taken from reference TRBV14 and TRBJ2-6, is EAGVTQFPSHSVIEKGQTVTLRCDPISGHDNLYWYRRVMGKEIKFLLHFVKESKQDESGMPNNRFLAERTGGTYSTLKVQPAELEDSGVYFCASSQERGSSSGANVLTFGAGSRLTVL.

The rearrangement joins TRBV10-3 to TRBJ2-3; a weak D match, TRBD1 (8 bases). V was shortened by 7 bases and J by 1 base, with 18 bases between the two germline ends. The CDR3 has 16 amino acids. The germline V gene encodes CDR1 ENHRY and CDR2 SYGVKD. The CDR3 loop reads CAINPSTGGGTDTQYF. CDR3 DNA: TGTGCCATCAATCCTTCCACAGGGGGGGGCACAGATACGCAGTATTTT.

The chain is built from TRBV5-6 and TRBJ2-5; D unclear. Trimming cost V 3 bases and J 0 bases, with 6 bases left between them. Looked up from germline, CDR1 is SGHDT and CDR2 is YYEEEE. This CDR3 has 13 amino acids. Here the CDR3 reads CASSSRNQETQYF. The CDR3 DNA reads TGTGCCAGCAGCTCAAGAAACCAAGAGACCCAGTACTTC.

CDR3 bases: TGCGCCAGCAGCCATACCGGGACAGGGAGCTCCTACGAGCAGTACTTC. As protein: CASSHTGTGSSYEQYF. The V and J genes are TRBV4-1 and TRBJ2-7; 9 bases line up with TRBD1. Germline V gives CDR1 MGHRA, CDR2 YSYEKL. This CDR3 region has 16 residues. V shed 3 bases, J shed 0 bases, and the junction held 6 bases outside the gene matches.

V gene TRBV18 combines with J gene TRBJ2-4; D is possibly TRBD1 (6 bases). The germline gives CDR1 KGHSH, CDR2 LQKENI. Between the trimmed V and J ends, which lost 2 bases and 0 bases, there was a span of 11 bases. This CDR3 is 16 amino acids long. The CDR3 DNA sequence: TGTGCCAGCTCACCAAGGGACACCGTAGCCAAAAACATTCAGTACTTC. Protein sequence: CASSPRDTVAKNIQYF.

DNA for the CDR3: TGTGCCAGCAGCTTAAGGGGTCAGGGGGACAATCAGCCCCAGCATTTT. Amino acid sequence: CASSLRGQGDNQPQHF. The V gene is TRBV7-8, the J gene TRBJ1-5, with 7 bases fitting TRBD1. In germline, CDR1 is SGHVS, CDR2 FQNEAQ. There are 16 residues in the CDR3. V lost 2 bases, J lost 3 bases, and 7 bases stayed unmatched. The variable domain in full, with the rest retrieved from reference TRBV7-8 and TRBJ1-5, is GAGVSQSPRYKVAKRGQDVALRCDPISGHVSLFWYQQALGQGPEFLTYFQNEAQLDKSGLPSDRFFAERPEGSVSTLKIQRTQQEDSAVYLCASSLRGQGDNQPQHFGDGTRLSIL.

The chain carries TRBV7-2 and TRBJ2-2; 9 bases match TRBD2. Unmatched junction bases numbered 3, after V lost 3 bases and J lost 4 bases. CDR3 length: 15 amino acids. Germline V CDR1 and CDR2: SGHTA, FQGNSA. As DNA, the CDR3 is TGTGCCAGCAGCTTTAGCGGGGGTGGCACCGGGGAGCTGTTTTTT. It specifies CASSFSGGGTGELFF.

The CDR3 DNA reads as TGTGCCACCAGCAGAGATGGGGGTTTTGGAAACACCATATATTTT. Translating gives CATSRDGGFGNTIYF. The rearrangement joins TRBV15 to TRBJ1-3, with D possibly being TRBD1 (5 bases). V dropped 0 bases and J dropped 3 bases, with 9 bases sitting between them. The V gene's germline CDR1 is LNHNV and CDR2 YYDKDF (reference sequence). The CDR3 is 15 amino acids.